This T cell receptor beta chain came from a study of T cell responses to AZD1222 COVID-19 vaccine. Findings and caveats of the study: Among vaccine-associated CD4 TCRs, coverage spanned spike, with dominance at 160-218 and 743-854. A rise in Spike-specific TCR breadth and depth followed two AZD1222 doses. Seropositive at baseline were only five or six AZD1222 recipients.

Sequencing was performed with immunoSEQ multiplex PCR; in TCRdb, only in-frame clones are kept and a portion is missing. This sample has 69,000 or so clones, with around nine tenths found just once. Of note for this clone: Antigen specificity is unknown.

Germline V gene data show CDR1 as SGHTA and CDR2 as FQGNSA. V shed 2 bases and J shed 7 bases, with 17 bases lying between them. The CDR3 runs 15 residues. This specimen consisted of peripheral blood, obtained 28 days after the second dose of the MenACWY control vaccine. This sequence was found in an adult who received the MenACWY meningococcal vaccine as a control. This chain joins TRBV7-2 and TRBJ1-2, with unresolved D. The CDR3 protein is CASSLYGEPGVGYTF. For the CDR3, the DNA is TGTGCCAGCAGCTTATACGGTGAACCGGGCGTTGGCTACACCTTC.